This note documents a single T cell receptor beta chain sequence. The CDR3 does not close with the conserved phenylalanine or tryptophan, likely indicating a read error. The limits of the CDR3 on the DNA are not certain, so only TCRdb's listed CDR3 is given. TCRdb reprocessed the PCR reads via MiXCR and lists one record per CDR3 protein. The sample has some 14,000 distinct CDR3 sequences, 40% to 60% seen once. This sample is part of a study of tumor-infiltrating lymphocytes in oesophageal squamous cell carcinoma. The germline gives CDR1 SGHTA, CDR2 FQGTGA. The CDR3 extends over 15 residues, inclusive of both ends.

Sample: blood. The chain recombines TRBV7-3 with TRBJ2-6; no DNA check was done on the table's D call, TRBD1. The sequence was collected from a male donor with esophageal squamous cell carcinoma. CDR3: CASSIDRGYEQYFGA.